A selection of T cell receptor beta chains follows, all from one sample in a study of identical twins. TCRdb re-called the 5' RACE reads with MiXCR, one entry per CDR3 protein. The sample has roughly 710,000 distinct CDR3 sequences, over 5% seen once. Sequencing was done on a sample of naive T cells sorted from blood. The receptors stem from a man between 18 and 29 years old in good health. Both conserved end residues are part of each CDR3.

>TRBV4-2|TRBJ2-3
CASSYRKGGTGTDTQYF
>TRBV6-1|TRBJ2-2
CASLLPGYDTGELFF
>TRBV12-3/TRBV12-4|TRBJ1-1
CASKEGTEAFF
>TRBV18|TRBJ2-2
CASSQDNTGELFF
>TRBV12-3/TRBV12-4|TRBJ2-3
CASSQREGIDTQYF
>TRBV29-1|TRBJ2-1
CSGQGALNEQFF
>TRBV11-2|TRBJ1-1
CASSLNLWAGGVFTEAFF
>TRBV29-1|TRBJ1-1
CSVVFFRVRMNTEAFF
>TRBV3-1|TRBJ1-1
CASSQRSGAEAFF
>TRBV25-1|TRBJ2-1
CASQFGRGPYNEQFF
>TRBV7-2|TRBJ2-7
CASSPGGAHEQYF
>TRBV14|TRBJ2-7
CASSEDGGSYEQYF
>TRBV9|TRBJ1-5
CASSVGGERYSNQPQHF
>TRBV7-3|TRBJ2-1
CASSRGTTNEQFF
>TRBV7-9|TRBJ2-7
CASSLVSSDEQYF
>TRBV5-1|TRBJ2-2
CASSLLKGNTGELFF
>TRBV7-8|TRBJ2-1
CASSLAQGGHRRPNEQFF
>TRBV20-1|TRBJ2-7
CSARVSGNSEQYF
>TRBV11-2|TRBJ1-3
CASRADREGNTIYF
>TRBV10-3|TRBJ1-5
CAISPRGGDGNQPQHF
>TRBV7-6|TRBJ1-2
CASSLSIGGPYGYTF
>TRBV11-2|TRBJ2-3
CASSLSPGLGTDTQYF
>TRBV18|TRBJ1-4
CASSPDDGGWKLFF
>TRBV6-2/TRBV6-3|TRBJ2-3
CASGAGRTDTQYF
>TRBV20-1|TRBJ1-1
CSAIGTGDTMNTEAFF
>TRBV7-3|TRBJ2-7
CASSLTGFVGSGTRHYEQYF
>TRBV7-9|TRBJ2-5
CASSIRQWKETQYF
>TRBV5-1|TRBJ2-2
CASSLLGSGELFF
>TRBV20-1|TRBJ1-1
CSAVIGGLGAFF
>TRBV12-3/TRBV12-4|TRBJ2-1
CASSLTGEQFF
>TRBV12-3/TRBV12-4|TRBJ1-5
CASSWQAEDQPQHF
>TRBV4-2|TRBJ1-1
CASSQEGSGIGNTEAFF
>TRBV7-2|TRBJ2-1
CASSLGLDRSYNEQFF
>TRBV12-3/TRBV12-4|TRBJ2-1
CASSFNSGINEQFF
>TRBV20-1|TRBJ2-7
CSARRGTGDSYEQYF
>TRBV6-5|TRBJ2-1
CASSYGLAGGGEQFF
>TRBV7-2|TRBJ2-7
CASSQDSSGISYEQYF
>TRBV7-6|TRBJ1-5
CASSLLPRYSNQPQHF
>TRBV12-3/TRBV12-4|TRBJ2-3
CASSHVPLTDTQYF
>TRBV10-3|TRBJ2-1
CAIGADNLRSYNEQFF
>TRBV10-3|TRBJ1-1
CAISERTLNTEAFF
>TRBV7-9|TRBJ2-1
CASSSNRGSYNEQFF
>TRBV12-3/TRBV12-4|TRBJ1-2
CASSPQGARIYGYTF
>TRBV12-3/TRBV12-4|TRBJ1-5
CASSKTGGNQPQHF
>TRBV28|TRBJ1-1
CATTQGSEAFF
>TRBV7-8|TRBJ2-7
CASQIAGARLEQYF